These 21 T cell receptor beta chains share one sample of origin, sequenced in a study of patients and donors after allogeneic stem cell transplantation. TCRdb fed the RT-PCR reads into MiXCR, producing one record per CDR3 protein. Of fewer than 250,000 distinct CDR3 sequences listed, roughly 14% are singletons. The sequencing sample was made of blood, either unsorted or a sorted T cell fraction (not recorded which). Every receptor here comes from a human donor who was either an allogeneic HSCT recipient or a stem cell or donor lymphocyte infusion donor (not recorded which). It is not recorded whose cells these are; they may come from a transplant donor.

The CDR3 DNA is TGTGCCAGCAGCTTGGCGGGCCGGCAGGGCCAAGAGACCCAGTACTTC. This encodes CASSLAGRQGQETQYF. V gene TRBV5-4 combines with J gene TRBJ2-5; D may be TRBD1 (5 bases). CDR1 is SGHNT and CDR2 is YYREEE in the germline V gene (reference sequence). The CDR3 has 16 amino acids. V was cut by 0 bases and J by 1 base, with 13 bases left in between. Filled out from reference TRBV5-4 and TRBJ2-5, the complete variable domain reads ETGVTQSPTHLIKTRGQQVTLRCSSQSGHNTVSWYQQALGQGPQFIFQYYREEENGRGNFPPRFSGLQFPNYSSELNVNALELDDSALYLCASSLAGRQGQETQYFGPGTRLLVL.

This clonotype came up a few times. This rearrangement joins TRBV5-6 to TRBJ2-7, with a possible D match to TRBD1 (6 bases). The V end lost 0 bases, the J end lost 5 bases, and 18 bases lay between the germline ends. Germline V CDR1 and CDR2: SGHDT, YYEEEE. The CDR3 is 16 residues long. Here the CDR3 reads CASSLANRAPFHEQYF. CDR3 bases: TGTGCCAGCAGCTTGGCCAACAGGGCCCCCTTCCACGAGCAGTACTTC.

The sample holds many counts of this clonotype. This chain links TRBV29-1 with TRBJ2-4; no definite D call. Per the germline V gene, CDR1 is SQVTM and CDR2 is ANQGSEA. The CDR3 spans 11 residues. The CDR3 DNA reads TGCAGTGCAGTGGAGTTGAACATTCAGTACTTC. Translation: CSAVELNIQYF.

This clonotype was observed many times. The V gene is TRBV6-6, the J gene TRBJ1-4, with TRBD1 matching 7 bases. The CDR3 totals 10 residues. With 6 bases clipped from V and 12 bases from J, the junction kept 1 base outside the gene matches. Germline assignment: CDR1 MNHNY and CDR2 SVGAGI (reference sequence). CDR3 region: CASRQGELFF. The CDR3 nucleotides are TGTGCCAGCAGGCAGGGGGAACTGTTTTTT.

This chain connects TRBV5-1 to TRBJ2-1, with D maybe TRBD2 (6 bases). Germline CDR1 is SGHRS and CDR2 is YFSETQ. Trimming removed 0 bases from V and 5 bases from J, with 12 bases in between. This CDR3 comprises 15 residues. This CDR3 is CASSLEASANNEQFF. For the CDR3, the DNA is TGCGCCAGCAGCTTGGAGGCTAGCGCCAACAATGAGCAGTTCTTC.

This clonotype appeared many times. The CDR3 DNA reads as TGCAGTGCCACGGGACAGGGGGCAAATGAGCAGTTCTTC. Translating gives CSATGQGANEQFF. V gene TRBV20-1 combines with J gene TRBJ2-1; 12 bases are shared with TRBD1. This CDR3 region has 13 residues. J lost 7 bases, V lost 6 bases, and 4 bases had no gene match. Germline CDR1 is DFQATT and CDR2 is SNEGSKA (reference sequence).

J is TRBJ1-5 and V is TRBV18; D gene uncertain. V lost 3 bases and J lost 3, with 6 bases in between. The CDR3 loop spans 13 amino acids. Germline CDR1 is KGHSH and CDR2 is LQKENI. The CDR3 bases are TGTGCCAGCTCACCGAGTTTCAATCAGCCCCAGCATTTT. Translating it yields CASSPSFNQPQHF. The full variable domain, in which reference TRBV18 and TRBJ1-5 provide the parts outside the CDR3, is NAGVMQNPRHLVRRRGQEARLRCSPMKGHSHVYWYRQLPEEGLKFMVYLQKENIIDESGMPKERFSAEFPKEGPSILRIQQVVRGDSAAYFCASSPSFNQPQHFGDGTRLSIL.

The V and J genes are TRBV6-1 and TRBJ1-3, with no clear D. Trimming stripped 6 bases from V and 0 bases from J, with 12 bases between. The CDR3 is made up of 15 amino acids. CDR1 and CDR2 (germline): MNHNS, SASEGT. CDR3 sequence reads: CASRLGRGSGNTIYF. CDR3 bases: TGTGCCAGCAGATTAGGACGGGGCTCTGGAAACACCATATATTTT.

J is TRBJ1-5 and V is TRBV18; TRBD1 agrees at 11 bases. This CDR3 contains 14 residues. Germline trimming cut 3 bases from V and 11 bases from J; bases unmatched to any gene: 6. Germline V gene lookup returns CDR1 KGHSH and CDR2 LQKENI. CDR3 nucleotides: TGTGCCAGCTCACCGGGACAGGGGGGAGTAACCCAGCATTTT. This translates into CASSPGQGGVTQHF.

The V gene is TRBV11-1, the J gene TRBJ1-4; D remains ambiguous. Per the germline V gene, CDR1 is SGHAT and CDR2 is FQDESV (reference sequence). With 2 bases removed from V and 7 bases from J, the gap between germline ends came to 8 bases. The CDR3 runs 13 residues. The CDR3 region is CASSLNGREKLFF. The CDR3 DNA is TGTGCCAGCAGCTTAAATGGACGTGAAAAACTGTTTTTT.

This clonotype was picked up many times. The gene calls are TRBV3-1 and TRBJ2-7; TRBD2 might be the D (5 bases). V was cut by 3 bases and J by 2 bases, with 20 bases left in between. The CDR3 extends over 17 amino acids. The germline V gene encodes CDR1 LGHDT and CDR2 YNNKEL (reference sequence). The chain's CDR3 is CASSHQSSPSSPYEQYF. CDR3 in DNA: TGTGCCAGCAGCCACCAATCAAGCCCTAGCAGTCCCTACGAGCAGTACTTC.

As regards this clonotype: A read error may be the cause here, since a much bigger clone is one base away. The chain links TRBV5-1 to TRBJ1-1, with no clear D. The CDR3 covers 13 residues. V lost 5 bases and J lost 2, with 10 bases in between. The germline V gene encodes CDR1 SGHRS and CDR2 YFSETQ. The DNA for the CDR3 is TGCGCCAGCAGACCATCACATAACACTGAAGCTTTCTTT. Protein sequence: CASRPSHNTEAFF.

Only a few counts were recorded for this clonotype. V usage is TRBV20-1 and J usage is TRBJ1-4; no clear D. The V gene lost 1 base and the J gene lost 0 bases, with 18 bases spanning the gap. The germline CDR1 and CDR2 sequences are DFQATT and SNEGSKA (reference sequence). The CDR3 is 18 residues long. CDR3 loop: CSARVGSLTFATNEKLFF. The CDR3 nucleotides are TGCAGTGCTAGAGTCGGCAGCCTGACCTTTGCAACTAATGAAAAACTGTTTTTT.

V gene TRBV28 combines with J gene TRBJ1-1; TRBD1 matches 9 bases. The V gene end was trimmed by 5 bases and the J gene end by 5 bases; junction bases not matched to a gene: 9. Germline CDR1 MDHEN, CDR2 SYDVKM. CDR3 length: 15 residues. The CDR3 nucleotides read TGTGCCAGCAGTAGTAACAGGGGGCGTGGGACTGAAGCTTTCTTT. Its protein is CASSSNRGRGTEAFF.

The V and J genes are TRBV5-6 and TRBJ2-5; 8 bases line up with TRBD2. CDR3 length equals 14 residues. Germline CDR1 is SGHDT and CDR2 is YYEEEE. Losses at the gene ends were 3 bases for V and 4 bases for J; bases not matched to a gene: 5. CDR3 DNA: TGTGCCAGCAGCTCCCCCCGGGGGGGAGAGACCCAGTACTTC. Amino acid sequence: CASSSPRGGETQYF.

The chain has TRBV4-3 and TRBJ2-1; D ambiguous. Trimming shortened V by 0 bases and J by 7 bases, and 4 bases separated the two germline ends. CDR1 and CDR2 from the germline V gene are LGHNA and YSLEER. This CDR3 comprises 12 residues. The CDR3 is CASSQEGNEQFF. In DNA, the CDR3 is TGCGCCAGCAGCCAAGAGGGGAATGAGCAGTTCTTC.

This clonotype turned up a few times. V is TRBV28 and J is TRBJ2-6; 7 bases fit TRBD1. The V gene end was trimmed by 3 bases and the J gene end by 2 bases; junction bases not matched to a gene: 7. Germline CDR1 is MDHEN and CDR2 is SYDVKM. CDR3 length: 17 amino acids. In DNA form, the CDR3 reads TGTGCCAGCAGTTTGACAGGGAAGGGCCCTGGGGCCAACGTCCTGACTTTC. This sequence encodes CASSLTGKGPGANVLTF.

This clonotype was picked up many times. The J gene is TRBJ2-2, the V gene TRBV9, with 8 bases matching TRBD1. The CDR3 spans 13 residues. Trimming took 10 bases from V and 7 from J; bases not matched to a gene: 9. CDR1 and CDR2 (germline): SGDLS, YYNGEE. In nucleotides, the CDR3 is TGTGCCTCCACAGGGGGAGGTGGCGGGGAGCTGTTTTTT. It codes for CASTGGGGGELFF.

This clonotype has more than one count but fewer than ten. J is TRBJ1-2 and V is TRBV5-5; D is possibly TRBD1 (5 bases). The CDR3 sequence is 13 residues long. The V and J ends lost 4 bases and 3 bases respectively, with 10 bases between them. CDR1 SGHKS and CDR2 YYEKEE come from the germline V gene (reference sequence). CDR3 region: CASSLMGHYGYTF. The CDR3 DNA is TGTGCCAGCAGCCTCATGGGGCACTATGGCTACACCTTC.

The rearrangement uses TRBV18 and TRBJ2-1, with TRBD1 matching over 7 bases. CDR3 size: 16 residues. The V segment lost 0 bases and the J segment 4 bases; nucleotides outside the gene matches: 6. Germline V lookup: CDR1 KGHSH, CDR2 LQKENI. CDR3 sequence reads: CASSPPQGTNYNEQFF. The CDR3 nucleotides are TGTGCCAGCTCACCACCACAGGGGACCAATTACAATGAGCAGTTCTTC.

The rearrangement joins TRBV9 to TRBJ1-2; tentatively, D is TRBD1 (6 bases). V shed 4 bases and J shed 7 bases, with 23 bases lying between them. Germline V gene sequence: CDR1 SGDLS, CDR2 YYNGEE. CDR3 length equals 16 residues. In DNA, the CDR3 is TGTGCCAGCAGCCCCCAGGTAAGGGGGGACCAATTTGGCTACACCTTC. Its protein is CASSPQVRGDQFGYTF.